This TCR beta chain was found in a study of T-cell memory formation after mild COVID-19. On this clonotype: Its antigen remains unidentified.

TCRalpha and TCRbeta libraries used 5'RACE with constant-segment primers and UMIs. Each CDR3 protein is one row after TCRdb ran MiXCR on the 5' RACE reads. The table lists fewer than 140,000 distinct CDR3 sequences, around 12% of them singletons. Whole-study findings and limits: Clones contracting across day 15 to 85 had a balanced CD4/CD8 profile; later expanding clones leaned CD4+. Some clones that responded turned up in pre-infection memory, which suggests that cross-reactive memory joined in. Confirmation of SARS-CoV-2 specificity was lacking for second-wave clones peaking day 37.

The source material was PBMCs or a T cell subset sorted from them (not recorded which). This receptor was identified in an adult woman who had mild COVID-19 (a few samples of this study predate the infection). Cell type and time point are not known.

The CDR3 DNA reads as TGTGCCATCAGTGATATCCAGGGGTTCACAGATACGCAGTATTTT. Protein: CAISDIQGFTDTQYF. V gene TRBV10-3 combines with J gene TRBJ2-3, with D maybe TRBD1 (6 bases). From germline, CDR1 is ENHRY and CDR2 SYGVKD. V lost 3 bases to trimming and J lost 2 bases, with 12 bases between them. The CDR3 length is 15 residues.